A selection of T cell receptor beta chains follows, all from one sample in a study of response to subunit inactivated influenza vaccine. Using its own MiXCR run on the RT-PCR reads, TCRdb lists one record per CDR3 protein. This sample yields 550,000 to 800,000 distinct CDR3 sequences, of which more than 15% are seen a single time; roughly 10% belongs to the top ten. The material sequenced was PBMCs from blood, taken 11 to 12 days after vaccination. Every receptor here comes from a man aged 50-59 years who received an inactivated influenza vaccine. Each CDR3 is given with its conserved first and last residue. Fields, in order: D gene, V gene, clone size, J gene, CDR3 DNA, CDR3 protein. The D gene is left open where the match is weak. The size field is filled for only some rows; it gives once, few, many or a size class.

NA,TRBV15,many,TRBJ2-1,TGTGCCACCAGCAGAGATCGGGTTCTCGACAATGAGCAGTTCTTC,CATSRDRVLDNEQFF
NA,TRBV12-3/TRBV12-4,few,TRBJ1-2,TGTGCCAGCAGTTTAAGGGTCCCTCCTACCTATGGCTACACCTTC,CASSLRVPPTYGYTF
TRBD2,TRBV20-1,NA,TRBJ2-5,TGCAGTGCTAGAGGACTAGCGGGGTCGCAAGAGACCCAGTACTTC,CSARGLAGSQETQYF
TRBD2,TRBV2,few,TRBJ2-1,TGTGCCAGCAGTGTCCTAGCGGGGGGCCACAATGAGCAGTTCTTC,CASSVLAGGHNEQFF
NA,TRBV4-2,NA,TRBJ2-5,TGTGCCAGCAGCCAAGCGGGAGCGAACCAAGAGACCCAGTACTTC,CASSQAGANQETQYF
NA,TRBV25-1,NA,TRBJ2-1,TGTGCCAGCAGTGAATCATGGCCAGGGGATAATGAGCAGTTCTTC,CASSESWPGDNEQFF
NA,TRBV6-5,NA,TRBJ2-2,TGTGCCAGCAGTTACGGTGAAAACACCGGGGAGCTGTTTTTT,CASSYGENTGELFF
NA,TRBV7-2,few,TRBJ2-3,TGTGCCAGCACCAGTAGGGCCCCCGGCACAGATACGCAGTATTTT,CASTSRAPGTDTQYF
NA,TRBV7-2,many,TRBJ1-6,TGTGCCAGCAGCTTAGATAAGGCCTATAATTCACCCCTCCACTTT,CASSLDKAYNSPLHF
NA,TRBV6-5,NA,TRBJ2-1,TGTGCCAGCAGTTACTCGAGTAGGCGGGACGGCAATGAGCAGTTCTTC,CASSYSSRRDGNEQFF
TRBD2,TRBV7-2,NA,TRBJ2-3,TGTGCCAGCAGCTTTAGCGGGAAGACAGATACGCAGTATTTT,CASSFSGKTDTQYF
TRBD2,TRBV4-3,few,TRBJ2-4,TGCGCCAGCAGCCAAGGGAAACTAGCGGGAGTACAAAACATTCAGTACTTC,CASSQGKLAGVQNIQYF
NA,TRBV7-9,few,TRBJ2-2,TGTGCCAGCAGTCCCCCCGAGGAGCTGTTTTTT,CASSPPEELFF